The clone carrying this T cell receptor beta chain occurred a few times. Its cognate antigen is unknown. The data originate from a study of response to subunit inactivated influenza vaccine. General observations from the study: Authors suggested few new T cells are recruited by each seasonal influenza vaccination.

Germline V CDR1 and CDR2: LNHNV, YYDKDF (reference sequence). CDR3 length equals 16 residues. V lost 3 bases and J 1 base, leaving 13 bases between the germline ends. TCRdb analysed the RT-PCR reads with MiXCR anew, one entry per CDR3 protein. The sample shows 710,000 or so distinct CDR3 sequences, around 16% of them seen only once. The sequence was obtained from a man in his forties or fifties who received an inactivated influenza vaccine. Here the sequenced sample was PBMCs from blood, taken 11 to 12 days after vaccination. The V call is TRBV15, the J call TRBJ1-5, with D tentatively TRBD1 (6 bases). The CDR3 sequence is CATSRYLGGSNQPQHF. Written as DNA, the CDR3 is TGTGCCACCAGCAGGTATCTAGGGGGAAGCAATCAGCCCCAGCATTTT.